These T cell receptor beta chains were read from a single sample in a study of cytomegalovirus exposure and HLA in healthy donors. The assay was immunoSEQ multiplex PCR, and TCRdb's table has in-frame clones only and misses some. This sample has some 150,000 clones, with about four fifths found just once. The sample was PBMCs. These receptors all come from a man in his fifties or sixties in good health and CMV-seropositive. Each CDR3 is given with its conserved first and last residue. The order of the fields is V gene, clone size, J gene, CDR3 length, D gene, CDR3 DNA, CDR3 protein. The D gene is left open where the match is weak. Not all rows give a size; the values are once, few, many and, for expanded clones, a class.

v_gene: TRBV5-6; abundance: -; j_gene: TRBJ2-3; len: 15; d_gene: TRBD2; CDR3nt: TGTGCCAGCGGTGAACCGGGACTAGCGGGGGATACGCAGTATTTT; CDR3aa: CASGEPGLAGDTQYF
v_gene: TRBV9; abundance: -; j_gene: TRBJ1-1; len: 15; d_gene: -; CDR3nt: TGTGCCAGCAGCCCCCTCGGGGAGGTTAGTTCTGAAGCTTTCTTT; CDR3aa: CASSPLGEVSSEAFF
v_gene: TRBV18; abundance: -; j_gene: TRBJ2-7; len: 14; d_gene: TRBD1; CDR3nt: TGTGCCAGCTCACTCAATGACAGGGGGAGTGAGCAGTACTTC; CDR3aa: CASSLNDRGSEQYF
v_gene: TRBV19; abundance: -; j_gene: TRBJ1-2; len: 13; d_gene: -; CDR3nt: TGTGCCAGTAGTCCCGGGGGTGGCTATGGCTACACCTTC; CDR3aa: CASSPGGGYGYTF
v_gene: TRBV6-5; abundance: -; j_gene: TRBJ2-4; len: 13; d_gene: -; CDR3nt: TGTGCCAGCAGTCACGTAAGGAGGAACATTCAGTACTTC; CDR3aa: CASSHVRRNIQYF
v_gene: TRBV30; abundance: -; j_gene: TRBJ2-4; len: 15; d_gene: TRBD2; CDR3nt: TGTGCCTGGAGTGGCGGGGGGATAGCCAAAAACATTCAGTACTTC; CDR3aa: CAWSGGGIAKNIQYF
v_gene: TRBV6-5; abundance: -; j_gene: TRBJ2-2; len: 15; d_gene: -; CDR3nt: TGTGCCAGCAGTTACGAACCTCGGGGCACCGGGGAGCTGTTTTTT; CDR3aa: CASSYEPRGTGELFF
v_gene: TRBV27; abundance: -; j_gene: TRBJ2-7; len: 16; d_gene: TRBD1; CDR3nt: TGTGCCAGCAGCCTCTTATACCCGGGACAGGGGGGCGAGCAGTACTTC; CDR3aa: CASSLLYPGQGGEQYF
v_gene: TRBV4-2; abundance: -; j_gene: TRBJ2-3; len: 16; d_gene: TRBD2; CDR3nt: TGTGCCAGCAGCCAAGCGGCCGGGACTAGCTTCGATACGCAGTATTTT; CDR3aa: CASSQAAGTSFDTQYF
v_gene: TRBV7-2; abundance: -; j_gene: TRBJ2-1; len: 14; d_gene: -; CDR3nt: TGTGCCAGCAGCTTCCAGGGCCGATGGAATGAGCAGTTCTTC; CDR3aa: CASSFQGRWNEQFF
v_gene: TRBV7-2; abundance: -; j_gene: TRBJ2-1; len: 16; d_gene: TRBD1; CDR3nt: TGTGCCAGCAGCTTAGCTCGTTCGGGACAGGGATATGAGCAGTTCTTC; CDR3aa: CASSLARSGQGYEQFF
v_gene: TRBV5-6; abundance: -; j_gene: TRBJ2-5; len: 14; d_gene: -; CDR3nt: TGTGCCAGCAGCTTCCGCCTACCCCAAGAGACCCAGTACTTC; CDR3aa: CASSFRLPQETQYF
v_gene: TRBV7-9; abundance: -; j_gene: TRBJ1-1; len: 16; d_gene: -; CDR3nt: TGTGCCAGCAGCTCACAGGGTTTTAGAGGTCGCACTGAAGCTTTCTTT; CDR3aa: CASSSQGFRGRTEAFF
v_gene: TRBV7-2; abundance: -; j_gene: TRBJ2-7; len: 14; d_gene: -; CDR3nt: TGTGCCAGCAGCAACCAACAGAGCTCCTACGAGCAGTACTTC; CDR3aa: CASSNQQSSYEQYF
v_gene: TRBV28; abundance: once; j_gene: TRBJ2-7; len: 14; d_gene: -; CDR3nt: TGTGCCAGCAGGGGGACAGCTAGCGCCTACGAGCAGTACTTC; CDR3aa: CASRGTASAYEQYF
v_gene: TRBV4-1; abundance: -; j_gene: TRBJ1-6; len: 17; d_gene: -; CDR3nt: TGCGCCAGCAGCCCCGACGGACAGAACTATCCTAATTCACCCCTCCACTTT; CDR3aa: CASSPDGQNYPNSPLHF
v_gene: TRBV4-2; abundance: once; j_gene: TRBJ2-7; len: 12; d_gene: -; CDR3nt: TGTGCCAGCAGCCAAGATCAAGAGTTCCTGTACTTC; CDR3aa: CASSQDQEFLYF
v_gene: TRBV6-5; abundance: once; j_gene: TRBJ1-1; len: 15; d_gene: -; CDR3nt: TGTGCCAGCAGGGAGGGAGGGCGGGCAAACACTGAAGCTTTCTTT; CDR3aa: CASREGGRANTEAFF
v_gene: TRBV19; abundance: few; j_gene: TRBJ2-7; len: 12; d_gene: -; CDR3nt: TGTGCCAGTAGTATAGCCCGGGGCGAGCAGTACTTC; CDR3aa: CASSIARGEQYF
v_gene: TRBV6-4; abundance: -; j_gene: TRBJ2-5; len: 14; d_gene: -; CDR3nt: TGTGCCAGCAGTGACATTCGGGGAAGGGAGACCCAGTACTTC; CDR3aa: CASSDIRGRETQYF
v_gene: TRBV5-1; abundance: -; j_gene: TRBJ1-1; len: 14; d_gene: -; CDR3nt: TGCGCCAGCAGCCAGCCGGGCGGGCACACTGAAGCTTTCTTT; CDR3aa: CASSQPGGHTEAFF
v_gene: TRBV11-1; abundance: -; j_gene: TRBJ2-7; len: 13; d_gene: -; CDR3nt: TGTGCCAGCAGCTTAGAGACAGCCTACGAGCAGTACTTC; CDR3aa: CASSLETAYEQYF
v_gene: TRBV29-1; abundance: -; j_gene: TRBJ2-7; len: 14; d_gene: -; CDR3nt: TGCAGCGTTCTACAGGGGGGGAGCTCCTACGAGCAGTACTTC; CDR3aa: CSVLQGGSSYEQYF
v_gene: TRBV5-1; abundance: -; j_gene: TRBJ2-1; len: 14; d_gene: -; CDR3nt: TGCGCCAGCAGTTCAGCGGACTCCTACAATGAGCAGTTCTTC; CDR3aa: CASSSADSYNEQFF
v_gene: TRBV18; abundance: -; j_gene: TRBJ1-4; len: 15; d_gene: TRBD1; CDR3nt: TGTGCCAGCTCACCACCGGGACAGCCTAATGAAAAACTGTTTTTT; CDR3aa: CASSPPGQPNEKLFF
v_gene: TRBV4-2; abundance: -; j_gene: TRBJ1-6; len: 16; d_gene: TRBD1; CDR3nt: TGTGCCAGCAGCCTAGGAATAGACAGGGGGAATTCACCCCTCCACTTT; CDR3aa: CASSLGIDRGNSPLHF
v_gene: TRBV4-3; abundance: -; j_gene: TRBJ2-3; len: 16; d_gene: TRBD2; CDR3nt: TGCGCCAGCAGCCAAGATCGAGCGGGGGGAGCAGATACGCAGTATTTT; CDR3aa: CASSQDRAGGADTQYF
v_gene: TRBV7-3; abundance: few; j_gene: TRBJ1-2; len: 16; d_gene: -; CDR3nt: TGTGCCAGCAGCTTAACGGTCGCAAAGGCGGACTATGGCTACACCTTC; CDR3aa: CASSLTVAKADYGYTF
v_gene: TRBV5-6; abundance: few; j_gene: TRBJ1-1; len: 11; d_gene: -; CDR3nt: TGTGCCAGCAGCTTACAGTCGGAAGCTTTCTTT; CDR3aa: CASSLQSEAFF
v_gene: TRBV7-9; abundance: -; j_gene: TRBJ2-6; len: 16; d_gene: -; CDR3nt: TGTGCCAGCAGCCCGCAAGGGGTCCCTGGGGCCAACGTCCTGACTTTC; CDR3aa: CASSPQGVPGANVLTF
v_gene: TRBV7-2; abundance: -; j_gene: TRBJ2-7; len: 13; d_gene: -; CDR3nt: TGTGCCAGCAGCTTGAGAGCGAGGTACGAGCAGTACTTC; CDR3aa: CASSLRARYEQYF
v_gene: TRBV7-2; abundance: -; j_gene: TRBJ2-7; len: 14; d_gene: -; CDR3nt: TGTGCCAGCAGCTTAGTGCCGGAGACCTACGAGCAGTACTTC; CDR3aa: CASSLVPETYEQYF
v_gene: TRBV7-9; abundance: -; j_gene: TRBJ2-1; len: 17; d_gene: -; CDR3nt: TGTGCCAGCAGCTTGGGGGGTGGGTTCAGCTCCTACAATGAGCAGTTCTTC; CDR3aa: CASSLGGGFSSYNEQFF
v_gene: TRBV2; abundance: few; j_gene: TRBJ1-2; len: 17; d_gene: -; CDR3nt: TGTGCCAGCATTAGCGAGAGACAGGAGACTTATAACTATGGCTACACCTTC; CDR3aa: CASISERQETYNYGYTF
v_gene: TRBV9; abundance: -; j_gene: TRBJ2-5; len: 16; d_gene: TRBD1; CDR3nt: TGTGCCAGCAGCGTAGCTTTTGCAGGGGGCTGGGAGACCCAGTACTTC; CDR3aa: CASSVAFAGGWETQYF
v_gene: TRBV5-4; abundance: -; j_gene: TRBJ2-1; len: 16; d_gene: -; CDR3nt: TGTGCCAGCAGCTCGGACTCGGCAGGAGGCTACAATGAGCAGTTCTTC; CDR3aa: CASSSDSAGGYNEQFF
v_gene: TRBV7-9; abundance: -; j_gene: TRBJ2-7; len: 13; d_gene: TRBD2; CDR3nt: TGTGCCAGCAGCGCTCCGGGGGGCTACGAGCAGTACTTC; CDR3aa: CASSAPGGYEQYF
v_gene: TRBV7-2; abundance: -; j_gene: TRBJ2-5; len: 15; d_gene: TRBD2; CDR3nt: TGTGCCAGCAGCCGGGGACTAGCGGGACAAGAGACCCAGTACTTC; CDR3aa: CASSRGLAGQETQYF
v_gene: TRBV30; abundance: -; j_gene: TRBJ1-2; len: 13; d_gene: TRBD1; CDR3nt: TGTGCCTGGAGTCCCGACAGGGAACACGGCTACACCTTC; CDR3aa: CAWSPDREHGYTF
v_gene: TRBV7-3; abundance: -; j_gene: TRBJ2-2; len: 17; d_gene: TRBD1; CDR3nt: TGTGCCAGCAGCTCTGGGACAGGGGGCGCAGGGACCGGGGAGCTGTTTTTT; CDR3aa: CASSSGTGGAGTGELFF
v_gene: TRBV5-4; abundance: -; j_gene: TRBJ2-7; len: 14; d_gene: -; CDR3nt: TGTGCCAGCAGCTTTGAGGGCGTTACCTACGAGCAGTACTTC; CDR3aa: CASSFEGVTYEQYF
v_gene: TRBV15; abundance: -; j_gene: TRBJ2-2; len: 14; d_gene: TRBD2; CDR3nt: TGTGCCACCAGCGGCAGGGAGGGCACCGGGGAGCTGTTTTTT; CDR3aa: CATSGREGTGELFF
v_gene: TRBV28; abundance: -; j_gene: TRBJ2-7; len: 14; d_gene: TRBD1; CDR3nt: TGTGCCAGCAGTTCGGGACAGGGGATAGACGAGCAGTACTTC; CDR3aa: CASSSGQGIDEQYF
v_gene: TRBV9; abundance: -; j_gene: TRBJ2-3; len: 15; d_gene: -; CDR3nt: TGTGCCAGCAGCAAAGAGGGGGTTAGCACGGATACGCAGTATTTT; CDR3aa: CASSKEGVSTDTQYF
v_gene: TRBV7-9; abundance: -; j_gene: TRBJ2-7; len: 15; d_gene: TRBD1; CDR3nt: TGTGCCAGCAGCAAAAACCGGGACAGGCTCTACGAGCAGTACTTC; CDR3aa: CASSKNRDRLYEQYF
v_gene: TRBV28; abundance: -; j_gene: TRBJ2-5; len: 12; d_gene: -; CDR3nt: TGTTCATGCGGGTTTTACGGGGAGACCCAGTACTTC; CDR3aa: CSCGFYGETQYF
v_gene: TRBV4-3; abundance: -; j_gene: TRBJ2-2; len: 15; d_gene: TRBD2; CDR3nt: TGCGCCAGCAGCCAAGTGGGACTAGGGGTCGGGGAGCTGTTTTTT; CDR3aa: CASSQVGLGVGELFF
v_gene: TRBV30; abundance: few; j_gene: TRBJ1-2; len: 12; d_gene: -; CDR3nt: TGTGCCTGGGGAAGAAACAGGGTCGGCTACACCTTC; CDR3aa: CAWGRNRVGYTF
v_gene: TRBV28; abundance: -; j_gene: TRBJ1-3; len: 14; d_gene: TRBD1; CDR3nt: TGTGCCAGCAGTTCACCTACAGGGGAGAACACCATATATTTT; CDR3aa: CASSSPTGENTIYF
v_gene: TRBV5-1; abundance: -; j_gene: TRBJ2-2; len: 17; d_gene: TRBD2; CDR3nt: TGCGCCAGCAGCCAGAGGTCGGGACTAGCGGGGCCCGGGGAGCTGTTTTTT; CDR3aa: CASSQRSGLAGPGELFF
v_gene: TRBV7-9; abundance: -; j_gene: TRBJ1-1; len: 13; d_gene: TRBD1; CDR3nt: TGTGCCAGCAGCCCGGGACAGGGCGTCAGAGCTTTCTTT; CDR3aa: CASSPGQGVRAFF
v_gene: TRBV7-3; abundance: -; j_gene: TRBJ2-3; len: 15; d_gene: TRBD1; CDR3nt: TGTGCCAGCAGCGAGACAGGGCCTAGCACAGATACGCAGTATTTT; CDR3aa: CASSETGPSTDTQYF
v_gene: TRBV4-3; abundance: -; j_gene: TRBJ2-1; len: 13; d_gene: -; CDR3nt: TGCGCCACCCCCCCCCGAAAAGCTTGGGAGCAGTTCTTC; CDR3aa: CATPPRKAWEQFF
v_gene: TRBV4-1; abundance: -; j_gene: TRBJ2-5; len: 16; d_gene: TRBD2; CDR3nt: TGCGCCAGCAGCCAAGAGTGGACTAGCGGACAAGAGACCCAGTACTTC; CDR3aa: CASSQEWTSGQETQYF
v_gene: TRBV7-3; abundance: -; j_gene: TRBJ2-7; len: 13; d_gene: -; CDR3nt: TGTGCCAGCAGCTTAACAGGTCGGGTGGGGCAGTACTTC; CDR3aa: CASSLTGRVGQYF
v_gene: TRBV19; abundance: -; j_gene: TRBJ2-3; len: 13; d_gene: -; CDR3nt: TGTGCCAGTAGTGCAGGGCTAACAGATACGCAGTATTTT; CDR3aa: CASSAGLTDTQYF
v_gene: TRBV27; abundance: -; j_gene: TRBJ2-5; len: 15; d_gene: TRBD2; CDR3nt: TGTGCCAGCAGTTTAGGGATGGGGGGGCAAGAGACCCAGTACTTC; CDR3aa: CASSLGMGGQETQYF
v_gene: TRBV5-4; abundance: -; j_gene: TRBJ2-1; len: 15; d_gene: TRBD1; CDR3nt: TGTGCCAGCAGCTCGAGGACAGGGGGTAGCAATGAGCAGTTCTTC; CDR3aa: CASSSRTGGSNEQFF
v_gene: TRBV5-6; abundance: -; j_gene: TRBJ1-1; len: 16; d_gene: TRBD1; CDR3nt: TGTGCCAGCAGCTTGATCTCCGGGACAGTTAACACTGAAGCTTTCTTT; CDR3aa: CASSLISGTVNTEAFF